The 30 T cell receptor beta chains reported below all come from one sample, sequenced in a study of CD8+CD57+ T cells in acquired aplastic anemia (dated by TCRdb to the late 2010s). The patients picked for sequencing were ones in whom flow cytometry had shown an expansion of CD8+CD57+ cells. TCRdb names Illumina HiSeq 2000 as the instrument used. TCR beta VDJ combination and CDR3 sequence profiling used genomic DNA as the template. TCRdb handled the public reads itself, with Q25 trimming in fastp and clone calling in MiXCR, and kept productive beta chains. All rows with the same CDR3 protein become a single entry with the most common DNA and genes. A total of approximately 300,000 distinct CDR3 sequences appear in this sample, under 65% of them only once. The ten most abundant clones make up under 1.5% of the sample. The sample was sorted CD4+, CD8+, or CD8+CD57+ T cells (not recorded which) from PBMCs. These receptors all come from a human donor with aplastic anemia.

The J gene is TRBJ2-7, the V gene TRBV7-6; D tentatively fits TRBD1 or TRBD2 (5 bases each). The CDR3 contains 15 residues. The germline V gene encodes CDR1 SGHVS and CDR2 FNYEAQ. V lost 5 bases, J lost 11 bases, and 25 bases lay in between. The CDR3 DNA follows: TGTGCCAGCAGCCCCGATGGCCAGGGTCCTACGAGGGAGTACTTC. Protein: CASSPDGQGPTREYF. Full variable domain (missing parts from reference TRBV7-6 and TRBJ2-7): GAGVSQSPRYKVTKRGQDVALRCDPISGHVSLYWYRQALGQGPEFLTYFNYEAQQDKSGLPNDRFSAERPEGSISTLTIQRTEQRDSAMYRCASSPDGQGPTREYFGPGTRLTVT.

The chain couples TRBV5-1 to TRBJ1-2; D possibly corresponds to TRBD1 (5 bases). This CDR3 region has 14 residues. V lost 2 bases and J 8 bases, leaving 16 bases between the germline ends. CDR1 and CDR2 from the germline V gene are SGHRS and YFSETQ. The CDR3 is CASSFTVQGEGYTF. CDR3 in DNA: TGCGCCAGCAGCTTCACTGTGCAGGGTGAAGGCTACACCTTC.

This clonotype occurred a few times. A junction boundary mismatches the germline segment, possibly from a read error. The rearrangement joins TRBV24-1 to TRBJ1-2; D is ambiguous. This CDR3 comprises 14 residues. Germline CDR1 KGHDR, CDR2 SFDVKD. CDR3: CATSDPSQRYGYTF. The CDR3 region has the DNA TGTGCCACTAGTGATCCCTCCCAGCGCTATGGCTACACCTTC.

Worth noting for this clonotype: Since no conserved phenylalanine or tryptophan closes the CDR3, a read error is the likely cause. This chain links TRBV20-1 with TRBJ1-1, with D possibly matching TRBD1 (6 bases). CDR1 is DFQATT and CDR2 is SNEGSKA in the germline V gene (reference sequence). This CDR3 spans 14 amino acids. As DNA, the CDR3 is TGCGGTGCTAGCTCTAGACAGGCAAACACTGAAGCTTTCCTT. Its translation: CGASSRQANTEAFL.

This clonotype was seen only a few times. The CDR3 region is CSAPEPTGIYEQYF. CDR3 in DNA: TGCAGTGCTCCAGAACCAACAGGAATCTACGAGCAGTACTTC. The chain uses TRBV20-1 and TRBJ2-7; TRBD1 might be the D (5 bases). The length of the CDR3 is 14 residues. V lost 5 bases, J lost 3 bases, and 17 bases lay in between. Germline lookup yields CDR1 DFQATT and CDR2 SNEGSKA (reference sequence).

The chain joins TRBV7-9 to TRBJ1-2; no definite D call. Trimming stripped 5 bases from V and 3 bases from J, with 7 bases between. Germline lookup yields CDR1 SEHNR and CDR2 FQNEAQ (reference sequence). The CDR3 loop spans 12 amino acids. CDR3 nucleotide sequence: TGTGCCAGCAGCCCTAGCTACTATGGCTACACCTTC. This gives the protein CASSPSYYGYTF.

V usage is TRBV7-2 and J usage is TRBJ2-3; no reliable D call. CDR3 length equals 14 residues. Germline V CDR1 and CDR2: SGHTA, FQGNSA. Between the trimmed V and J ends, which lost 3 bases and 2 bases, there was a span of 9 bases. The CDR3 is CASSFGRNTDTQYF. As DNA, the CDR3 is TGTGCCAGCAGCTTTGGACGCAACACAGATACGCAGTATTTT.

In this sample, this clonotype turned up many times. The rearrangement uses TRBV20-1 and TRBJ2-5; TRBD2 aligns across 12 bases. The CDR3 has 14 amino acids. J gave up 5 bases and V 4 bases, and 5 bases lay outside the gene matches. Looked up from germline, CDR1 is DFQATT and CDR2 is SNEGSKA (reference sequence). CDR3 DNA sequence: TGCAGTGCTACTAGCGGGGGGGCCGGGGAGACCCAGTACTTC. Protein sequence: CSATSGGAGETQYF.

The rearrangement links TRBV27 to TRBJ1-5; D might be TRBD1 (6 bases). From germline, CDR1 is MNHEY and CDR2 SMNVEV (reference sequence). V shed 5 bases and J shed 1 base, with 15 bases lying between them. CDR3 size: 16 residues. For the CDR3, the DNA is TGTGCCAGCAGTCCCGGGGGGCCCCAAAGCAATCAGCCCCAGCATTTT. Its translation is CASSPGGPQSNQPQHF.

The chain couples TRBV2 to TRBJ2-7; TRBD2 matches at 10 bases. The germline V gene encodes CDR1 SNHLY and CDR2 FYNNEI. The CDR3 is 14 amino acids. Germline trimming cut 7 bases from V and 7 bases from J; bases unmatched to any gene: 10. CDR3 DNA sequence: TGTGCCAGCACAGGGCTAGCGGGAGTCGGGGAGCAGTACTTC. Its translation is CASTGLAGVGEQYF.

V is TRBV2 and J is TRBJ1-6; D is undetermined. V was cut by 1 base and J by 9 bases, with 7 bases left in between. Looked up from germline, CDR1 is SNHLY and CDR2 is FYNNEI. CDR3 length: 13 amino acids. In DNA, the CDR3 is TGTGCCAGCAGTGAAGGAGAACTTTCACCCCTCCACTTT. As protein: CASSEGELSPLHF. Full variable domain (remainder filled in from reference TRBV2 and TRBJ1-6): EPEVTQTPSHQVTQMGQEVILRCVPISNHLYFYWYRQILGQKVEFLVSFYNNEISEKSEIFDDQFSVERPDGSNFTLKIRSTKLEDSAMYFCASSEGELSPLHFGNGTRLTVT.

As regards this clonotype: This may be a read error: a much more frequent sequence differs by one nucleotide. It is likely a read error, because the conserved phenylalanine at the end of the CDR3 is missing. The CDR3 coding sequence is TGTGCCAGCTCACCATACCAAGAGACCCAGTACCTC. Translating it yields CASSPYQETQYL. The chain recombines TRBV18 with TRBJ2-5; D uncertain. There are 12 residues in the CDR3. Trimming stripped 2 bases from V and 0 bases from J, with 1 base between. Germline V gene sequence: CDR1 KGHSH, CDR2 LQKENI.

The gene calls are TRBV7-9 and TRBJ1-2; D unclear. Germline values: CDR1 SEHNR, CDR2 FQNEAQ (reference sequence). Trimming shortened V by 0 bases and J by 5 bases, and 13 bases separated the two germline ends. The CDR3 is 15 residues long. The CDR3, as DNA: TGTGCCAGCAGCTTAGCGGCCAGTACGCCGTATGGCTACACCTTC. Its translation is CASSLAASTPYGYTF.

Comments on this clonotype: Sequence at one end of the junction differs from germline and may be a read error. The chain combines TRBV7-6 with TRBJ2-3, with D uncertain. The CDR3 has 16 amino acids. Germline-derived CDR1 and CDR2 are SGHVS and FNYEAQ. CDR3 sequence (DNA): TGTGCCAGCAGCTTAATGACCCTCCCGACGGCAGATACGCAGTTTTTT. Protein: CASSLMTLPTADTQFF.

Ten or more counts support this clonotype. This rearrangement joins TRBV6-1 to TRBJ1-1; weak D call: TRBD1 (5 bases). Germline CDR1 MNHNS, CDR2 SASEGT. The CDR3 length is 11 residues. The CDR3 DNA reads as TGTAAGACAGCGTTGAACACTGAAGCTTTCTTT. This translates into CKTALNTEAFF.

This clonotype was seen a few times. V is TRBV10-1 and J is TRBJ1-6; a weak D match, TRBD1 (5 bases). The V gene lost 5 bases and the J gene lost 9 bases, with 17 bases spanning the gap. The CDR3 runs to 15 residues. The germline V gene has CDR1 WNHNN and CDR2 SYGVQD (reference sequence). CDR3 region: CASSLSGRATSPLHF. CDR3 coding DNA: TGCGCCAGCAGTCTTAGCGGCAGGGCGACTTCACCCCTCCACTTT.

The chain employs TRBV7-3 and TRBJ2-5; 9 nucleotides match TRBD1. CDR1 SGHTA and CDR2 FQGTGA come from the germline V gene. The CDR3 has 15 residues. V was pared by 1 base and J by 5 bases, with 5 bases of the junction left unmatched. The CDR3 protein is CASSLKGQGGETQYF. CDR3 coding DNA: TGTGCCAGCAGCTTAAAGGGACAGGGTGGGGAGACCCAGTACTTC. The full variable domain, rest sourced from reference TRBV7-3 and TRBJ2-5, is GAGVSQTPSNKVTEKGKYVELRCDPISGHTALYWYRQSLGQGPEFLIYFQGTGAADDSGLPNDRFFAVRPEGSVSTLKIQRTERGDSAVYLCASSLKGQGGETQYFGPGTRLLVL.

This clonotype was seen repeatedly, ten times or more. The rearrangement links TRBV7-2 to TRBJ1-6; D call uncertain. Germline CDR1 reads SGHTA; CDR2 reads FQGNSA. This CDR3 is built from 16 residues. V lost 5 bases, J lost 9 bases, and 20 bases lay in between. The CDR3 reads CASSPEGSNGRSPLHF. The CDR3 region has the DNA TGTGCCAGCAGCCCCGAAGGGTCTAACGGACGTTCACCCCTCCACTTT. Supplemented by reference TRBV7-2 and TRBJ1-6, the full variable domain reads GAGVSQSPSNKVTEKGKDVELRCDPISGHTALYWYRQSLGQGLEFLIYFQGNSAPDKSGLPSDRFSAERTGGSVSTLTIQRTQQEDSAVYLCASSPEGSNGRSPLHFGNGTRLTVT.

Many counts were recorded for this clonotype. The chain uses TRBV11-2 and TRBJ1-1, with a weak D call TRBD1 (6 bases). This CDR3 has 14 amino acids. Germline CDR1 reads SGHAT; CDR2 reads FQNNGV. V was trimmed by 7 bases and J by 1 base, leaving 13 bases between them. The CDR3 DNA follows: TGTGCCAGCACCCCGGGGGGCCCGAACACTGAAGCTTTCTTT. Amino acid sequence: CASTPGGPNTEAFF.

This chain links TRBV7-3 with TRBJ2-1, with a weak D call TRBD1 (7 bases). This CDR3 spans 17 amino acids. In germline, CDR1 is SGHTA, CDR2 FQGTGA. The germline V and J ends were trimmed by 1 base and 9 bases, with 22 bases remaining between them. The CDR3 DNA sequence: TGTGCCAGCAGCTTAATGGGTTACGGAGGGGGCTGGAGTGAGCAGTTCTTC. Residues: CASSLMGYGGGWSEQFF. Variable domain in full (rest from reference TRBV7-3 and TRBJ2-1): GAGVSQTPSNKVTEKGKYVELRCDPISGHTALYWYRQSLGQGPEFLIYFQGTGAADDSGLPNDRFFAVRPEGSVSTLKIQRTERGDSAVYLCASSLMGYGGGWSEQFFGPGTRLTVL.

The CDR3 region is CAIRGLAESYEQYF. DNA of the CDR3: TGTGCCATCAGGGGACTAGCGGAATCCTACGAGCAGTACTTC. The J gene is TRBJ2-7, the V gene TRBV10-3, with TRBD2 matching 11 bases. The trim removed 6 bases at V and 1 base at J, leaving 2 bases unmatched. The CDR3 spans 14 residues. Germline lookup yields CDR1 ENHRY and CDR2 SYGVKD.

The chain combines TRBV5-1 with TRBJ2-5, with 8 bases identical to TRBD2. The CDR3 has 16 residues. Trimming at V came to 0 bases and at J to 2 bases, leaving 6 bases not matched to a gene. Germline V gene data show CDR1 as SGHRS and CDR2 as YFSETQ. CDR3 amino acids: CASSLVSGGPQETQYF. DNA of the CDR3: TGCGCCAGCAGCTTGGTTTCGGGAGGGCCGCAAGAGACCCAGTACTTC.

This clonotype turned up a few times. This chain connects TRBV29-1 to TRBJ2-1; TRBD2 agrees at 13 bases. V dropped 1 base and J dropped 8; count of bases not matched to a gene: 8. The CDR3 is 16 residues long. The germline gives CDR1 SQVTM, CDR2 ANQGSEA. CDR3 in amino acids: CSVEGDTSGRVDEQFF. The CDR3, as DNA: TGCAGCGTTGAAGGCGACACTAGCGGGAGGGTGGATGAGCAGTTCTTC.

In this sample, this clonotype turned up many times. This sequence joins TRBV12-3 or TRBV12-4 and TRBJ2-1; weak D call: TRBD1 (6 bases). V lost 3 bases, J lost 4 bases, and 13 bases lay in between. The CDR3 sequence is 15 residues long. CDR3 amino acids: CASSFMAGAYNEQFF. The CDR3, as DNA: TGTGCCAGCAGTTTTATGGCAGGGGCTTACAATGAGCAGTTCTTC.

A remark on this clonotype: Sequence at one end of the junction differs from germline and may be a read error. The V gene is TRBV10-3, the J gene TRBJ1-1, with a tentative D call TRBD1 (5 bases). This CDR3 spans 15 amino acids. CDR1 ENHRY and CDR2 SYGVKD come from the germline V gene. Here the CDR3 DNA reads TGTGCCATCAGTGACCCGACAGAGCCGAACGCTGAAGCTTTCTTT. Its protein product is CAISDPTEPNAEAFF.

The chain has TRBV9 and TRBJ1-3, with TRBD1 identical over 8 bases. Germline V lookup: CDR1 SGDLS, CDR2 YYNGEE. V shed 5 bases, J shed 0 bases, and the junction held 1 base outside the gene matches. The CDR3 runs to 14 residues. For the CDR3, the DNA is TGTGCCAGCAGTGGGACAGGCTCTGGAAACACCATATATTTT. Translating it yields CASSGTGSGNTIYF.

This clonotype was observed at least ten times. The rearrangement joins TRBV3-1 to TRBJ2-7; the D is unclear. V was clipped by 0 bases and J by 0 bases, with 9 bases between them. CDR1 and CDR2 (germline): LGHDT, YNNKEL (reference sequence). The CDR3 covers 15 residues. The CDR3 region has the DNA TGTGCCAGCAGCCAAGACAGAGCTTTCTCCTACGAGCAGTACTTC. Translated, it gives CASSQDRAFSYEQYF.

The chain couples TRBV10-3 to TRBJ1-2; D ambiguous. Deletions cut 3 bases from V and 3 bases from J, with 5 bases between. Germline V gene data show CDR1 as ENHRY and CDR2 as SYGVKD. The CDR3 covers 12 residues. CDR3 residues: CAISEVDYGYTF. CDR3 sequence (DNA): TGTGCCATCAGTGAAGTGGACTATGGCTACACCTTC.

In its sample, this clonotype was seen many times. The chain employs TRBV6-1 and TRBJ2-7; tentatively, D is TRBD1 (5 bases). V was trimmed by 5 bases and J by 2 bases, leaving 19 bases between them. Germline-derived CDR1 and CDR2 are MNHNS and SASEGT. This CDR3 has 16 amino acids. In DNA, the CDR3 is TGTGCCAGCAGTAGTGCCGGACACCCGCGCGCCTACGAGCAGTACTTC. Translation: CASSSAGHPRAYEQYF.

V and J are TRBV20-1 and TRBJ2-7; TRBD1 aligns across 9 bases. The CDR3 has 16 residues. V gave up 6 bases and J gave up 0 bases; unmatched junction bases: 12. Germline values: CDR1 DFQATT, CDR2 SNEGSKA (reference sequence). The DNA of the CDR3 is TGCAGTGCGCAGCCCTTGGACAGGGGACTCTCCTACGAGCAGTACTTC. The encoded protein is CSAQPLDRGLSYEQYF.